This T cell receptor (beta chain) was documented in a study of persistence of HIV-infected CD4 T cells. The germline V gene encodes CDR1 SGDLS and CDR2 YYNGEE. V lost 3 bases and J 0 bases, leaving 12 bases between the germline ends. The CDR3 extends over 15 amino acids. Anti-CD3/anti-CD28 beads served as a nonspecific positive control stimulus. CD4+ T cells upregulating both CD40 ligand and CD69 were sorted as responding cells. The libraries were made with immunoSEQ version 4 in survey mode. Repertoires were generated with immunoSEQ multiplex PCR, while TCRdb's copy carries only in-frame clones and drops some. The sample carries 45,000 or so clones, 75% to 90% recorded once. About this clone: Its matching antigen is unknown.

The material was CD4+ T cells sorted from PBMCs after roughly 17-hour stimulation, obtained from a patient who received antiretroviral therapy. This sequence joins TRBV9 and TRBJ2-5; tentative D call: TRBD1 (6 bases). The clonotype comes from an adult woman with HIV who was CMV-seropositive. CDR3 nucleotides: TGTGCCAGCAGCGCCTCTAGGGGGAACCAAGAGACCCAGTACTTC. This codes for CASSASRGNQETQYF.